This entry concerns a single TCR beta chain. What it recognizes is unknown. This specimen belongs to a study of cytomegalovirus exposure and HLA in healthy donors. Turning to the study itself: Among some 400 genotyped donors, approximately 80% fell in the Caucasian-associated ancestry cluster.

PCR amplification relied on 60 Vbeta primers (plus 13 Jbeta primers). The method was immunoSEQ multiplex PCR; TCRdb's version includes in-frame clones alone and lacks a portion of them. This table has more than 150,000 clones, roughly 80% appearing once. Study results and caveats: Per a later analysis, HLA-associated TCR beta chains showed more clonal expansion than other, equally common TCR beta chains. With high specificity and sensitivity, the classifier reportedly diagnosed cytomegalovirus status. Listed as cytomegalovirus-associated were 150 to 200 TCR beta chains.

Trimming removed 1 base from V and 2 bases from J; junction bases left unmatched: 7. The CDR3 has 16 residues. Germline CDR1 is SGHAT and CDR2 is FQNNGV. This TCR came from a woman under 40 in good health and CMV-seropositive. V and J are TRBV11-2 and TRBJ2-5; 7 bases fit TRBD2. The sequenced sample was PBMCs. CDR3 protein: CASSLVAASGQETQYF. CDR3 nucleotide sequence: TGTGCCAGCAGCTTAGTAGCGGCTAGCGGTCAAGAGACCCAGTACTTC.